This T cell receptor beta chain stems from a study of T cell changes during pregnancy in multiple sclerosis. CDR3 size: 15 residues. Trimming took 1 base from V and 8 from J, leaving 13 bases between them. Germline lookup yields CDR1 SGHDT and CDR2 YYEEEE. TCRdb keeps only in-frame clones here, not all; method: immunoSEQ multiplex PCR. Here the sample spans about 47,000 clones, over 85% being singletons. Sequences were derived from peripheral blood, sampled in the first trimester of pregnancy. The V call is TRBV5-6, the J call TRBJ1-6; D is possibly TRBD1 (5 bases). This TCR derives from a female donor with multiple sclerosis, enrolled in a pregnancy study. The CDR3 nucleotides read TGTGCCAGCAGCTTGCTTGGCAGGGTCGATTCACCCCTCCACTTT. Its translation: CASSLLGRVDSPLHF. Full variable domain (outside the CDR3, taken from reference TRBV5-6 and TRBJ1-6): DAGVTQSPTHLIKTRGQQVTLRCSPKSGHDTVSWYQQALGQGPQFIFQYYEEEERQRGNFPDRFSGHQFPNYSSELNVNALLLGDSALYLCASSLLGRVDSPLHFGNGTRLTVT.